The present TCR beta chain was sequenced within a study of shared clonotypes between healthy human individuals. Whole-study results and caveats: Of the naive CD4 clonotypes, approximately 5% were shared across a handful of donors. Naive subsets usually exceeded memory subsets in estimated richness.

This clone showed up just once. What it recognizes is unknown. Sequencing was performed with immunoSEQ multiplex PCR; in TCRdb, only in-frame clones are kept and a portion is missing. The data contain about 990,000 clones, approximately 80% of them singletons. The germline gives CDR1 SGHNT, CDR2 YENEEA. With 1 base clipped from V and 2 bases from J, the junction kept 1 base outside the gene matches. This CDR3 spans 15 amino acids. Each sample came from a Caucasian adult donor living in Nashville, Tennessee. This chain uses TRBV11-3 with TRBJ2-5; the match to TRBD1 covers 10 bases. The sequence was obtained from a man younger than 35 in good health. Some clones in this sample may be carry-over from other donors' samples. The specimen was memory CD4+ T cells from PBMCs. The sample's subset: CD45RA-negative fraction. The CDR3 here is CASSLGDRGQETQYF. The CDR3 nucleotides are TGTGCCAGCAGCTTAGGGGACAGGGGTCAAGAGACCCAGTACTTC.